This passage covers 8 T cell receptor beta chains from one sample sequenced in a study of blood T cell repertoires in COVID-19. TCRdb's table, derived via immunoSEQ multiplex PCR, lists solely in-frame clones and lacks some. The sample yields 200,000 to 250,000 clones, 75% to 85% seen once. The specimen sequenced was PBMCs or T cells enriched from blood (not recorded which). Source of these receptors: a man aged 25 to 45 with acute COVID-19.

The chain employs TRBV30 and TRBJ1-5; the D gene is possibly TRBD1 (6 bases). This CDR3 is built from 13 residues. CDR1 and CDR2 from the germline V gene are GTSNPN and SVGIG (reference sequence). With 5 bases removed from V and 4 bases from J, the gap between germline ends came to 12 bases. The CDR3 DNA sequence: TGTGCCTGGGGAACAGGGCCAAATCAGCCCCAGCATTTT. Its protein is CAWGTGPNQPQHF.

The CDR3 DNA sequence: TGTGCCAGCAGTCCCCCCGGGGGGGCAGGGGAAAAACTGTTTTTT. Amino acid sequence: CASSPPGGAGEKLFF. V and J are TRBV2 and TRBJ1-4, with D tentatively TRBD1 (6 bases). V was pared by 5 bases and J by 8 bases, with 18 bases between. The CDR3 extends over 15 amino acids. Germline V gives CDR1 SNHLY, CDR2 FYNNEI.

The count of this clone is one. The chain uses TRBV2 and TRBJ2-6; D unresolved. The CDR3 length is 13 residues. Looked up from germline, CDR1 is SNHLY and CDR2 is FYNNEI. V was pared by 4 bases and J by 7 bases, with 8 bases between. CDR3 DNA: TGTGCCAGCAGTGTCACAAGAGCCAACGTCCTGACTTTC. This codes for CASSVTRANVLTF.

The V call is TRBV6-5, the J call TRBJ1-5; no clear D gene. V lost 6 bases, J lost 7 bases, and 16 bases lay in between. In germline, CDR1 is MNHEY, CDR2 SVGAGI. The CDR3 length is 14 residues. The CDR3, as DNA: TGTGCCAGCAGGGAGGTAAATCCCCGCCAGCCCCAGCATTTT. This gives the protein CASREVNPRQPQHF.

This clone was observed a few times. The V and J genes are TRBV4-1 and TRBJ1-4; TRBD1 aligns across 10 bases. V trimming: 1 base; J trimming: 5 bases; junction bases outside the gene matches: 7. Germline V gene data show CDR1 as MGHRA and CDR2 as YSYEKL. The CDR3 has 17 residues. The CDR3 nucleotides are TGCGCCAGCAGCCAAGGAGGGACAGGGGTCCTGAATGAAAAACTGTTTTTT. Translated, it gives CASSQGGTGVLNEKLFF.

This chain connects TRBV6-5 to TRBJ2-7; 7 bases are a match to TRBD1. V was clipped by 5 bases and J by 3 bases; unmatched bases: 10. CDR1 and CDR2 from the germline V gene are MNHEY and SVGAGI. The CDR3 has 15 amino acids. The DNA of the CDR3 is TGTGCCAGCAGTCGAGCATTTTCAGGGGGCTACGAGCAGTACTTC. Translating it yields CASSRAFSGGYEQYF.

The rearrangement uses TRBV28 and TRBJ1-1, with TRBD1 as a possible D gene (6 bases). The germline V gene encodes CDR1 MDHEN and CDR2 SYDVKM. V gave up 3 bases and J gave up 5 bases, with 13 bases separating them. The CDR3 has 14 amino acids. CDR3 protein: CASSLWGPDTEAFF. In nucleotides, the CDR3 is TGTGCCAGCAGTTTGTGGGGGCCTGATACTGAAGCTTTCTTT.

This clone was detected only once. This sequence joins TRBV6-1 and TRBJ2-7, with TRBD2 as a possible D gene (6 bases). CDR3 size: 14 residues. Trimming pared 5 bases from V and 4 bases from J, leaving 15 bases between. Germline CDR1 is MNHNS and CDR2 is SASEGT. For the CDR3, the DNA is TGTGCCAGCAGTCCGACAGCGGCGGGATACGAGCAGTACTTC. Translating it yields CASSPTAAGYEQYF.